Listed below are T cell receptor beta chains from one sample, sequenced in a study of T cell responses to AZD1222 COVID-19 vaccine. Here immunoSEQ multiplex PCR was the method, and the copy in TCRdb shows in-frame clones only, minus some. The data show around 140,000 clones, 80% to 90% seen once. Sample: peripheral blood, taken on day 0 of AZD1222 vaccination. The receptors shown here come from an adult in good health. The CDR3 runs from the conserved cysteine through the conserved F or W. A D gene is named only where the DNA matches it firmly. Size is stated for part of the rows, as once, few or many counts, or as a class when the clone is expanded.

j_call clone_size d_call v_call cdr3_nt cdr3_aa
TRBJ1-6 - - TRBV5-6 TGTGCCAGCAGCCCCGGGGTGGATTTCGATAATTCACCCCTCCACTTT CASSPGVDFDNSPLHF
TRBJ2-1 once TRBD1 TRBV29-1 TGCAGCGTTGGGAGTAGGGGGCTGGGCGGTGAGCAGTTCTTC CSVGSRGLGGEQFF
TRBJ2-3 - TRBD2 TRBV11-2 TGTGCCAGCAGCTTAGTCGGCGGGGGAAGCACAGATACGCAGTATTTT CASSLVGGGSTDTQYF
TRBJ2-3 - - TRBV14 TGTGCCAGCAGCCAAGTTCCGAGTTGGACGGGTGCAGATACGCAGTATTTT CASSQVPSWTGADTQYF
TRBJ1-5 - - TRBV4-2 TGTGCCAGCAGCCAAGGAGGGGGTCGGGATCAGCCCCAGCATTTT CASSQGGGRDQPQHF
TRBJ2-1 - TRBD2 TRBV19 TGTGCCAGTAGTCGTAGCGGGCCAGAGCAGTTCTTC CASSRSGPEQFF
TRBJ2-2 - - TRBV7-9 TGTGCCAGCAGCTTCACAGGAAGAACCGGGGAGCTGTTTTTT CASSFTGRTGELFF
TRBJ2-1 - - TRBV4-1 TGCGCCAGCAGTTGGCAAAAAAGCTCCTACAATGAGCAGTTCTTC CASSWQKSSYNEQFF
TRBJ1-4 - TRBD1 TRBV3-1/TRBV3-2 TGTGCCAGTGCTGGGGTTGGGACAGAACCTGCAACTAATGAAAAACTGTTTTTT CASAGVGTEPATNEKLFF
TRBJ1-2 - - TRBV6-5 TGTGCCAGCAGGGTAGGGGTGGACTATGGCTACACCTTC CASRVGVDYGYTF
TRBJ2-1 - TRBD2 TRBV19 TGTGCCAGTTCGACTAGCGGGATTTCCAATGAGCAGTTCTTC CASSTSGISNEQFF
TRBJ1-1 - - TRBV3-1/TRBV3-2 TGTGCCAGCAGCCAAGAGGGAATAACTGAAGCTTTCTTT CASSQEGITEAFF
TRBJ1-5 - - TRBV6-5 TGTGCCAGCAGTATTCAGTCAGGGGTACGGCAGCCCCAGCATTTT CASSIQSGVRQPQHF
TRBJ2-7 - TRBD1 TRBV6-5 TGTGCCAGCAGTCGACAGGGTGGCGAGCAGTACTTC CASSRQGGEQYF
TRBJ1-1 - TRBD1 TRBV6-5 TGTGCCGCGTTCAGGGGGCAATGGGACACTGAAGCTTTCTTT CAAFRGQWDTEAFF
TRBJ2-1 - - TRBV9 TGTGCCAGCAGCGTAGCTCCTGGTTACAATGAGCAGTTCTTC CASSVAPGYNEQFF
TRBJ2-7 - TRBD1 TRBV25-1 TGTGCCAGCAGCCGGGGACAGGGTAACCACGAGCAGTACTTC CASSRGQGNHEQYF
TRBJ1-4 - - TRBV7-8 TGTGCCAGCAGCTTAGCCGGTTCCGGGGGTGGTGAAAAACTGTTTTTT CASSLAGSGGGEKLFF
TRBJ2-3 - - TRBV19 TGTGCCAGTAGTATCGGGGAGGATATCGCAGATACGCAGTATTTT CASSIGEDIADTQYF
TRBJ2-6 - - TRBV10-3 TGTGCCATCAGTGGGAACAGGGACGGGGCCAACGTCCTGACTTTC CAISGNRDGANVLTF
TRBJ1-5 once TRBD1 TRBV2 TGTGCCAGCAGCCCCTGGACAGGGAATCAGCCCCAGCATTTT CASSPWTGNQPQHF
TRBJ1-1 - TRBD1 TRBV4-1 TGCGCCAGCAGCGATTACAGGGGGGACACTGAAGCTTTCTTT CASSDYRGDTEAFF
TRBJ1-5 - - TRBV6-5 TGTGCCAGCAGGAAACAGGGCGATGAGCCCCAGCATTTT CASRKQGDEPQHF
TRBJ2-1 once - TRBV7-8 TGTGCCAGCAGCTTAGCGCGAAGAGGGAGCTCCTACAATGAGCAGTTCTTC CASSLARRGSSYNEQFF
TRBJ2-1 - - TRBV29-1 TGCAGCGTTGAAGAGGACAGTCCCTCCTACAATGAGCAGTTCTTC CSVEEDSPSYNEQFF
TRBJ2-3 - - TRBV29-1 TGCAGCGTGTCATGGCTCGGCACAGATACGCAGTATTTT CSVSWLGTDTQYF
TRBJ2-7 - - TRBV6-1 TGTGCCAGCAGTGAAGGAGTTGAGCAGGGGACCTACGAGCAGTACTTC CASSEGVEQGTYEQYF
TRBJ1-5 once - TRBV29-1 TGCAGCGTTGGCCTATCCGGGAGCAATCAGCCCCAGCATTTT CSVGLSGSNQPQHF
TRBJ2-7 - TRBD2 TRBV30 TGTGCCTGGAGTGTGCGGCGGGAGCGACCTGGGGACGAGCAGTACTTC CAWSVRRERPGDEQYF
TRBJ2-3 once TRBD2 TRBV9 TGTGCCAGCAGCGTACTAGGGACTAGCAGGGCAGATACGCAGTATTTT CASSVLGTSRADTQYF
TRBJ2-3 once - TRBV11-3 TGTGCCAGCAGCTTATCGGACTCCTCTTATACGCAGTATTTT CASSLSDSSYTQYF
TRBJ2-7 once - TRBV18 TGTGCCAGCTCACCCCCCCTGACTAGTTACGAGCAGTACTTC CASSPPLTSYEQYF
TRBJ2-2 - - TRBV6-5 TGTGCCAGCCGAACCTCCATACCGAACACCGGGGAGCTGTTTTTT CASRTSIPNTGELFF
TRBJ2-1 - - TRBV2 TGTGCCAGCAGGGGTCTAGAGGACAATGAGCAGTTCTTC CASRGLEDNEQFF
TRBJ1-6 - - TRBV19 TGTGCCAGTATTCCACTTGTGAGGGGGAATGGTAATTCACCCCTCCACTTT CASIPLVRGNGNSPLHF
TRBJ2-3 - TRBD2 TRBV24-1 TGTGCCACCAGTGACTGGACTAGCGGGGGAACAGATACGCAGTATTTT CATSDWTSGGTDTQYF
TRBJ1-5 - TRBD1 TRBV27 TGTGCCAGCAGTTTATTTACAGGGGGCGGTCAGCCCCAGCATTTT CASSLFTGGGQPQHF
TRBJ1-1 once - TRBV12-3/TRBV12-4 TGTGCCAGCAGTTGGTGGGGGAACACTGAAGCTTTCTTT CASSWWGNTEAFF
TRBJ1-4 - - TRBV4-2 TGTGCCAGCAGCCAAGGAGAGAGTAGTGAAAAACTGTTTTTT CASSQGESSEKLFF
TRBJ2-3 - - TRBV2 TGTGCCAGCAGGGTGGGACCTAGCACAGATACGCAGTATTTT CASRVGPSTDTQYF
TRBJ1-2 - - TRBV12-3/TRBV12-4 TGTGCCAGCAGACCCAGACAGGCTCTAAGCTACACCTTC CASRPRQALSYTF